This is a list of T cell receptor beta chains from one sample in a study of low-dose radiotherapy and immunotherapy resistance in tumors. TCRdb used MiXCR to reprocess the reads, holding one entry per CDR3 protein. The table lists tens of thousands of distinct CDR3 sequences, roughly 31% of them singletons. The sample consisted of PBMCs, taken before treatment. These receptors were collected from a male donor with gallbladder cancer. The CDR3 runs from the conserved cysteine through the conserved F or W.

j_call | v_call | cdr3_aa
TRBJ1-2 | TRBV10-3 | CAISEFRQGEVYGYTF
TRBJ2-1 | TRBV3-1 | CASSQEPAGLAVEEQFF
TRBJ2-6 | TRBV7-2 | CASSNQGSGANVLTF
TRBJ2-1 | TRBV20-1 | CSAPWTSGRSEQFF
TRBJ1-1 | TRBV28 | CASTPLLRGVYTEAFF
TRBJ2-5 | TRBV6-2/TRBV6-3 | CASSYSVIQETQYF
TRBJ2-6 | TRBV7-9 | CASSLTASGMSGANVLTF
TRBJ1-5 | TRBV28 | CASSSRGSTSYQAQHF
TRBJ2-1 | TRBV6-2/TRBV6-3 | CASSEWRGGATGEQFF
TRBJ1-1 | TRBV29-1 | CSVEVQIEAFF
TRBJ2-7 | TRBV7-7 | CASSTGTTYEQYF
TRBJ2-5 | TRBV18 | CASSEGQTGETQYF
TRBJ2-2 | TRBV27 | CASSSLGGGESGELFF
TRBJ2-7 | TRBV20-1 | CSVGTPNYEQYF
TRBJ2-3 | TRBV10-3 | CAISPWTGETDTQYF
TRBJ1-2 | TRBV5-1 | CASRPGQGTNYGYTF
TRBJ1-2 | TRBV12-3/TRBV12-4 | CASSTDRIYGYTF
TRBJ2-3 | TRBV12-3/TRBV12-4 | CASSQGLAGADTQYF
TRBJ2-3 | TRBV20-1 | CSAPPNSGGSTDTQYF
TRBJ2-1 | TRBV2 | CASSVGLAGGAEQFF
TRBJ2-1 | TRBV7-8 | CASRGAFPSSYNEQFF
TRBJ2-1 | TRBV6-2/TRBV6-3 | CAARGSSYNEQFF